This T cell receptor (beta chain) was identified in a study of CXCR3-negative and CXCR3-positive naive CD8 T cells. General study results and limits: Greater hydrophobicity was found in TRB CDR3s of CXCR3-positive naive cells than of CXCR3-negative naive cells. Unlike memory cells, which differed, naive CXCR3-negative and CXCR3-positive cells had similar TRBV-TRBJ usage. Both naive subsets had comparably high diversity; memory CD8+ cells much lower. From TRB CDR3 properties, TCR strength was inferred; surface CD5 did not differ between naive subsets.

The TRB cDNA libraries were prepared by 5' RACE with UMI labels. TCRdb re-analyzed the 5' RACE reads; it lists each CDR3 protein once, without DNA. This sample's clone table lists 100,000 to 150,000 distinct CDR3 sequences. CDR3 size: 19 residues. Germline V gene lookup returns CDR1 SGHTS and CDR2 YDEGEE. Comments on this clonotype: Its specificity is unknown.

The source is a human donor in good health. Some clones in this sample may be carry-over from other donors' samples. Sequenced: naive CXCR3+ CD8+ T cells from blood. Subset reported: CD45RO-CCR7+CD27+CD95- naive CD8+ T cells expressing CXCR3 (TNR3+). The chain carries TRBV5-8 and TRBJ1-5; without DNA, the TCRdb call of TRBD1 cannot be checked. The CDR3 is CASSRTRTGIVLGNQPQHF.